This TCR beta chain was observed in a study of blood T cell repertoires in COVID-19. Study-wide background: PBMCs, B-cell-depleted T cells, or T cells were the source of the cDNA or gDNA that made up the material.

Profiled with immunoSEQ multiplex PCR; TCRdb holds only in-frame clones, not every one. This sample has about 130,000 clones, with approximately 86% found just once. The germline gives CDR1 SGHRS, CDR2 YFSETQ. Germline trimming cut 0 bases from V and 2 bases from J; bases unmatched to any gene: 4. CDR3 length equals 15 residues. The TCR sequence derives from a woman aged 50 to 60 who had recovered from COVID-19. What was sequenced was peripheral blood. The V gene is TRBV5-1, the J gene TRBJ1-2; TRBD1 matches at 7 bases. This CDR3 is CASSLGPGGNYGYTF. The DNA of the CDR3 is TGCGCCAGCAGCTTGGGCCCAGGGGGAAACTATGGCTACACCTTC.